This passage covers 21 T cell receptor beta chains from one sample sequenced in a study of beta chain features in type 1 diabetes. Since all of the isolated RNA was reverse transcribed, expressed TCRB transcripts were what got sequenced. Profiled with immunoSEQ multiplex PCR; TCRdb holds only in-frame clones, not every one. The data hold 250,000 to 300,000 clones, with 8% observed a single time. The sample consisted of central memory CD4+ T cells from blood. These receptor sequences come from a woman between 18 and 30 years old in good health.

This clone appeared a few times. Since a much larger clone is just one base distant, this may be a read error. The chain combines TRBV7-2 with TRBJ2-1; 10 bases align to TRBD1. Trimming removed 4 bases from V and 2 bases from J; junction bases left unmatched: 2. CDR3 length: 15 amino acids. In germline, CDR1 is SGHTA, CDR2 FQGNSA. CDR3 sequence reads: CASSSGTGAYNEQFF. The CDR3 DNA sequence: TGTGCCAGCAGCTCCGGGACAGGGGCCTACAATGAGCAGTTCTTC.

The V gene is TRBV9, the J gene TRBJ2-5; D unclear. The J call is uncertain, as TRBJ2-7 better fits the DNA end. Germline V CDR1 and CDR2: SGDLS, YYNGEE. The CDR3 is 14 residues long. The CDR3 spells CASSVTGNSYEQYF. DNA for the CDR3: TGTGCCAGCAGCGTCACGGGTAACTCCTACGAGCAGTACTTC.

This clone was observed many times. This chain connects TRBV7-9 to TRBJ2-7; possibly TRBD1 or TRBD2 for D (5 bases each). There are 15 residues in the CDR3. Per germline, CDR1 SEHNR and CDR2 FQNEAQ (reference sequence). V was trimmed by 5 bases and J by 6 bases, leaving 20 bases between them. The CDR3 nucleotides read TGTGCCAGCAGCCGGTTCTCCGGGACCCTCTCCGAGCAGTACTTC. It codes for CASSRFSGTLSEQYF. Together with reference TRBV7-9 and TRBJ2-7, the CDR3 gives the full variable domain: DTGVSQNPRHKITKRGQNVTFRCDPISEHNRLYWYRQTLGQGPEFLTYFQNEAQLEKSRLLSDRFSAERPKGSFSTLEIQRTEQGDSAMYLCASSRFSGTLSEQYFGPGTRLTVT.

This clone has more than one count but fewer than ten. The gene calls are TRBV7-2 and TRBJ2-5; no clear D gene. Germline assignment: CDR1 SGHTA and CDR2 FQGNSA. The CDR3 is 12 residues long. Trimming cost V 5 bases and J 5 bases, with 9 bases left between them. The CDR3 reads CASSPYAETQYF. DNA for the CDR3: TGTGCCAGCAGCCCCTACGCTGAGACCCAGTACTTC.

This clone showed up just a few times. The gene calls are TRBV28 and TRBJ1-3; D call uncertain. Germline values: CDR1 MDHEN, CDR2 SYDVKM. The CDR3 extends over 15 amino acids. Trimming shortened V by 3 bases and J by 0 bases, and 9 bases separated the two germline ends. The CDR3 loop is CASSFPGSSGNTIYF. The DNA of the CDR3 is TGTGCCAGCAGTTTTCCGGGAAGCTCTGGAAACACCATATATTTT. Full variable domain (missing parts from reference TRBV28 and TRBJ1-3): DVKVTQSSRYLVKRTGEKVFLECVQDMDHENMFWYRQDPGLGLRLIYFSYDVKMKEKGDIPEGYSVSREKKERFSLILESASTNQTSMYLCASSFPGSSGNTIYFGEGSWLTVV.

About this clone itself: Other nucleotide sequences in the sample specify the same CDR3. V and J are TRBV18 and TRBJ2-3; D remains ambiguous. The V gene lost 2 bases and the J gene lost 5 bases, with 2 bases spanning the gap. CDR1 is KGHSH and CDR2 is LQKENI in the germline V gene. The CDR3 length is 11 residues. The CDR3 loop reads CASSPLDTQYF. For the CDR3, the DNA is TGTGCCAGCTCACCATTAGATACGCAGTATTTT.

The chain has TRBV4-2 and TRBJ1-6, with D possibly matching TRBD1 (5 bases). The V end was cut by 0 bases, the J end by 11 bases, with 17 bases between. There are 16 residues in the CDR3. CDR1 and CDR2 from the germline V gene are LGHNA and YNFKEQ. Written as DNA, the CDR3 is TGTGCCAGCAGCCAAGATGTCATCGGAACACAGGCACCCCTCCACTTT. Its translation: CASSQDVIGTQAPLHF.

This clone was recorded many times. V is TRBV18 and J is TRBJ1-6, with 10 positions matching TRBD1. This CDR3 is 17 amino acids long. The V and J ends lost 1 base and 10 bases, in that order; junction bases with no gene match: 10. The germline V gene has CDR1 KGHSH and CDR2 LQKENI. The CDR3 coding sequence is TGTGCCAGCTCACCACGTTCGGCCGGGACAGGGGTATCACCCCTCCACTTT. This encodes CASSPRSAGTGVSPLHF.

The CDR3 spells CASSWTGGNEQYF. CDR3 nucleotides: TGTGCCAGCAGCTGGACAGGGGGCAACGAGCAGTACTTC. V usage is TRBV7-2 and J usage is TRBJ2-7, with 11 bases that match TRBD1. V lost 4 bases to trimming and J lost 5 bases; unmatched junction nucleotides: 1. The V gene's germline CDR1 is SGHTA and CDR2 FQGNSA. The CDR3 is 13 amino acids.

The chain uses TRBV28 and TRBJ1-1; 12 nucleotides align to TRBD1. This CDR3 spans 21 amino acids. Germline CDR1 MDHEN, CDR2 SYDVKM. Trimming took 7 bases from V and 1 from J; bases not matched to a gene: 22. This CDR3 is CASKYHSGQGAWRFENTEAFF. CDR3 sequence (DNA): TGTGCCAGCAAGTACCACTCGGGACAGGGGGCTTGGAGGTTTGAGAACACTGAAGCTTTCTTT.

The V call is TRBV28, the J call TRBJ2-1; 7 bases agree with TRBD1. The germline CDR1 and CDR2 sequences are MDHEN and SYDVKM. Trimming cost V 6 bases and J 4 bases; bases outside gene matches: 12. There are 16 residues in the CDR3. The CDR3 nucleotides are TGTGCCAGCAGCAAAATCCGGACAGGTAGATACAATGAGCAGTTCTTC. Its protein is CASSKIRTGRYNEQFF.

This clone occurred a few times. The chain recombines TRBV7-3 with TRBJ1-3; unclear D gene. CDR1 and CDR2 (germline): SGHTA, FQGTGA. The CDR3 extends over 13 amino acids. V dropped 5 bases and J dropped 0 bases, with 5 bases sitting between them. CDR3 in amino acids: CASSPDSGNTIYF. CDR3 coding DNA: TGTGCCAGCAGCCCCGACTCTGGAAACACCATATATTTT.

The rearrangement links TRBV5-6 to TRBJ1-1, with 7 bases lining up with TRBD1. The ends lost 4 bases at V and 3 bases at J; junction bases unmatched: 12. The CDR3 covers 16 residues. Looked up from germline, CDR1 is SGHDT and CDR2 is YYEEEE. CDR3 sequence: CASSPRDSGGYTEAFF. The CDR3 DNA sequence: TGTGCCAGCAGCCCTCGGGACAGTGGTGGGTACACTGAAGCTTTCTTT.

This clone was counted only a few times. Other DNA sequences of this sample code for an identical CDR3. The chain uses TRBV28 and TRBJ1-1, with D unresolved. The germline V and J ends were trimmed by 3 bases and 0 bases, with 8 bases remaining between them. Germline assignment: CDR1 MDHEN and CDR2 SYDVKM. This CDR3 has 14 residues. CDR3 amino acids: CASSFRGLNTEAFF. The CDR3 nucleotides are TGTGCCAGCAGTTTCCGGGGTCTGAACACTGAAGCTTTCTTT. The whole variable domain, filled in from reference TRBV28 and TRBJ1-1, reads DVKVTQSSRYLVKRTGEKVFLECVQDMDHENMFWYRQDPGLGLRLIYFSYDVKMKEKGDIPEGYSVSREKKERFSLILESASTNQTSMYLCASSFRGLNTEAFFGQGTRLTVV.

This clone has just a few counts. This chain joins TRBV7-2 and TRBJ1-6; D call uncertain. Per germline, CDR1 SGHTA and CDR2 FQGNSA. This CDR3 region has 17 residues. V was pared by 3 bases and J by 1 base, with 13 bases between. CDR3 DNA sequence: TGTGCCAGCAGCTTTTCAGCCACACGGTCCTATAATTCACCCCTCCACTTT. It translates to CASSFSATRSYNSPLHF.

This clone has ten or more counts. V is TRBV2 and J is TRBJ2-3; TRBD2 agrees at 8 bases. V shed 6 bases and J 6 bases; nucleotides not matched to a gene: 2. Germline V CDR1 and CDR2: SNHLY, FYNNEI. The CDR3 contains 12 residues. The chain's CDR3 is CASSGGDDTQYF. The CDR3 DNA follows: TGTGCCAGCAGCGGGGGGGATGATACGCAGTATTTT.

This clone was picked up many times. CDR3 bases: TGTGCCACCGGGTTAGGGGACTATGGCTACACCTTC. Amino acid sequence: CATGLGDYGYTF. This chain connects TRBV10-3 to TRBJ1-2; the D gene is possibly TRBD1 (5 bases). V lost 10 bases, J lost 3 bases, and 12 bases lay in between. The germline gives CDR1 ENHRY, CDR2 SYGVKD. This CDR3 is built from 12 residues.

There are a few counts of this clone. The chain joins TRBV19 to TRBJ1-4; D is ambiguous. The CDR3 runs to 15 residues. Trimming took off 5 bases at V and 8 bases at J, with 18 bases between the two ends. Germline loops: CDR1 LNHDA, CDR2 SQIVND (reference sequence). The CDR3 here is CASSWAAAIKEKLFF. CDR3 DNA: TGTGCCAGTAGTTGGGCGGCAGCGATTAAGGAAAAACTGTTTTTT. Drawing the rest from reference TRBV19 and TRBJ1-4, the complete variable domain is DGGITQSPKYLFRKEGQNVTLSCEQNLNHDAMYWYRQDPGQGLRLIYYSQIVNDFQKGDIAEGYSVSREKKESFPLTVTSAQKNPTAFYLCASSWAAAIKEKLFFGSGTQLSVL.

Concerning this clone itself: Other DNA sequences in the sample encode the same CDR3. This chain joins TRBV29-1 and TRBJ2-2; 8 positions match TRBD1. CDR1 and CDR2 from the germline V gene are SQVTM and ANQGSEA. CDR3 length: 13 residues. The ends lost 6 bases at V and 7 bases at J; junction bases unmatched: 7. CDR3 sequence (DNA): TGCAGCGTCCGGACAGGGCGGGGCGGGGAGCTGTTTTTT. Residues: CSVRTGRGGELFF.

This clone turned up a few times. CDR3 bases: TGCGCCAGCAGCGACGGGACAGGGGGTTACTATGGCTACACCTTC. It translates to CASSDGTGGYYGYTF. This rearrangement joins TRBV5-1 to TRBJ1-2; 11 bases map to TRBD1. The germline V gene encodes CDR1 SGHRS and CDR2 YFSETQ. V dropped 4 bases and J dropped 3; count of bases not matched to a gene: 5. The CDR3 is 15 residues long.

DNA of the CDR3: TGTGCCAGCAGCTTAGACCCCAAGGGATCGGGAGGCTACACCTTC. Amino acids: CASSLDPKGSGGYTF. The chain carries TRBV7-2 and TRBJ1-2; D call uncertain. The V gene's germline CDR1 is SGHTA and CDR2 FQGNSA. CDR3 length: 15 amino acids. V lost 1 base and J lost 8, with 17 bases in between.